Sequencing of this TCR beta chain was carried out in a study of blood T cell repertoires in COVID-19. The wider study: Collection of acute and convalescent COVID-19 samples took place in the United States, Italy and Spain.

V lost 3 bases to trimming and J lost 4 bases, with 9 bases between them. The CDR3 covers 13 residues. Authors' analysis steps: By means of reference gene primer amplification, nucleated cell counts were estimated. Some clones are missing from TCRdb's copy, which holds only in-frame ones; the method was immunoSEQ multiplex PCR. V and J calls and clone size are as listed in that table; D and trimming were resolved from the DNA. The sample lists about 220,000 clones; more than 75% were seen once. Sequenced material: peripheral blood. This clonotype originated in a man aged 50 to 59 who had recovered from COVID-19. The chain couples TRBV12-3 or TRBV12-4 to TRBJ2-5, with D tentatively TRBD1 (5 bases). The CDR3 is CASSLGQGETQYF. Here the CDR3 DNA reads TGTGCCAGCAGTTTGGGGCAGGGAGAGACCCAGTACTTC.